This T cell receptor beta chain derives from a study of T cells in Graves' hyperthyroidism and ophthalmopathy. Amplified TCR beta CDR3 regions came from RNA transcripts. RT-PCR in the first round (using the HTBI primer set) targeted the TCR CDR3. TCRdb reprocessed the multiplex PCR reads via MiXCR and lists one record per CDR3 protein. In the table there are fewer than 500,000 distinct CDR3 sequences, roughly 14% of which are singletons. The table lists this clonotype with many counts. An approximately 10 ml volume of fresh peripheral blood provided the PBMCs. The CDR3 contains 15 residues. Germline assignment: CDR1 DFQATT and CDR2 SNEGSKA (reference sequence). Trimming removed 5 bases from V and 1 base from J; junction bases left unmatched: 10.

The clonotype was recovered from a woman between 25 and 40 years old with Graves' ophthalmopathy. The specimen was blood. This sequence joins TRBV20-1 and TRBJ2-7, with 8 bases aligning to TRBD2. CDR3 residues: CSAREGTGLSYEQYF. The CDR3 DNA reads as TGCAGTGCTCGGGAGGGTACAGGGCTTTCCTACGAGCAGTACTTC.